Listed below are T cell receptor beta chains from one sample, sequenced in a study of blood T cell repertoires in COVID-19. Here immunoSEQ multiplex PCR was the method, and the copy in TCRdb shows in-frame clones only, minus some. The table includes a few hundred thousand clones, more than 85% detected once. Sequenced material: PBMCs or T cells enriched from blood (not recorded which). These receptors were taken from a woman in her thirties or forties who had been exposed to COVID-19. CDR3s include the opening cysteine and the closing phenylalanine or tryptophan. A D gene is named only where the DNA matches it firmly. Expanded clones get a size class; other rows say once, few or many, or leave the size out.

d_gene: .; abundance: .; v_gene: TRBV18; j_gene: TRBJ2-6; CDR3nt: TGTGCCAGCTCACCGGGGAGCTCTGGGGCCAACGTCCTGACTTTC; CDR3aa: CASSPGSSGANVLTF
d_gene: .; abundance: .; v_gene: TRBV18; j_gene: TRBJ1-2; CDR3nt: TGTGCCAGCTCACCTGGACAAGGCGGTCATGGCTACACCTTC; CDR3aa: CASSPGQGGHGYTF
d_gene: TRBD2; abundance: .; v_gene: TRBV7-2; j_gene: TRBJ2-7; CDR3nt: TGTGCCAGCAGCTTCCGACTAGCGGGACTCTACGAGCAGTACTTC; CDR3aa: CASSFRLAGLYEQYF
d_gene: .; abundance: .; v_gene: TRBV9; j_gene: TRBJ1-4; CDR3nt: TGTGCCAGCAGCCCCTCGACGGGCGACAGAACTAATGAAAAACTGTTTTTT; CDR3aa: CASSPSTGDRTNEKLFF
d_gene: .; abundance: .; v_gene: TRBV10-3; j_gene: TRBJ1-5; CDR3nt: TGTGCCATCAGTGAGTCATTCGGACAGTCAAATCAGCCCCAGCATTTT; CDR3aa: CAISESFGQSNQPQHF
d_gene: .; abundance: few; v_gene: TRBV2; j_gene: TRBJ2-7; CDR3nt: TGTGCCAACGCCCTTATTAGTTTCCACGAGCAGTACTTC; CDR3aa: CANALISFHEQYF
d_gene: TRBD1; abundance: .; v_gene: TRBV6-5; j_gene: TRBJ1-2; CDR3nt: TGTGCCAGCAGAAACAGGGGGGATTATGGCTACACCTTC; CDR3aa: CASRNRGDYGYTF
d_gene: .; abundance: .; v_gene: TRBV4-1; j_gene: TRBJ2-5; CDR3nt: TGCGCCAGCAGCCAAGTCGGACTAACACAAGAGACCCAGTACTTC; CDR3aa: CASSQVGLTQETQYF
d_gene: TRBD1; abundance: .; v_gene: TRBV18; j_gene: TRBJ1-1; CDR3nt: TGTGCCAGCTCACCTATCCCGACAGGGATGAACACTGAAGCTTTCTTT; CDR3aa: CASSPIPTGMNTEAFF
d_gene: .; abundance: .; v_gene: TRBV19; j_gene: TRBJ1-1; CDR3nt: TGTGCCAGTAGTCGCGGCAGGGGCTCTGACACTGAAGCTTTCTTT; CDR3aa: CASSRGRGSDTEAFF
d_gene: TRBD1; abundance: .; v_gene: TRBV24-1; j_gene: TRBJ2-7; CDR3nt: TGTGCCACCAGTGATCCCGGGACAGGGTCCGACGAGCAGTACTTC; CDR3aa: CATSDPGTGSDEQYF
d_gene: .; abundance: .; v_gene: TRBV30; j_gene: TRBJ1-3; CDR3nt: TGTGCCTGGGACAGTCAGTCTGGAAACACCATATATTTT; CDR3aa: CAWDSQSGNTIYF
d_gene: TRBD1; abundance: .; v_gene: TRBV9; j_gene: TRBJ2-1; CDR3nt: TGTGCCAGCAGCGTAGCCGGGACAGCTACTTATGAGCAGTTCTTC; CDR3aa: CASSVAGTATYEQFF
d_gene: .; abundance: .; v_gene: TRBV27; j_gene: TRBJ1-1; CDR3nt: TGTGCCAGCAACTTTCGCCCTATGAACACTGAAGCTTTCTTT; CDR3aa: CASNFRPMNTEAFF
d_gene: TRBD1; abundance: .; v_gene: TRBV7-3; j_gene: TRBJ1-2; CDR3nt: TGTGCCAGCAGCTCCTTACAGGGGGCTGGGAATGGCTACACCTTC; CDR3aa: CASSSLQGAGNGYTF
d_gene: TRBD1; abundance: .; v_gene: TRBV7-3; j_gene: TRBJ2-5; CDR3nt: TGTGCCAGCAGCCCGGGTCTTGGGACAGGAGGCTTGGAGACCCAGTACTTC; CDR3aa: CASSPGLGTGGLETQYF
d_gene: TRBD1; abundance: .; v_gene: TRBV18; j_gene: TRBJ2-3; CDR3nt: TGTGCCAGCTATACCGGGACAGGGTCAAATCGGCCCACAGATACGCAGTATTTT; CDR3aa: CASYTGTGSNRPTDTQYF
d_gene: .; abundance: .; v_gene: TRBV18; j_gene: TRBJ1-1; CDR3nt: TGTGCCAGCTCACCAGAGGGATCGGCTGGGTCTTTCTTT; CDR3aa: CASSPEGSAGSFF
d_gene: .; abundance: .; v_gene: TRBV3-1/TRBV3-2; j_gene: TRBJ2-5; CDR3nt: TGTGCCAGCAGCCAAGGTATCCGGGGAGGAGGAGAGACCCAGTACTTC; CDR3aa: CASSQGIRGGGETQYF
d_gene: .; abundance: .; v_gene: TRBV5-5; j_gene: TRBJ1-1; CDR3nt: TGTGCCAGCAGAAAAGTGACGTTGGACATATTTTACACTGAAGCTTTCTTT; CDR3aa: CASRKVTLDIFYTEAFF
d_gene: TRBD1; abundance: few; v_gene: TRBV7-9; j_gene: TRBJ2-7; CDR3nt: TGTGCCAGCAGCCTGGGGACAGACTCCTACGAGCAGTACTTC; CDR3aa: CASSLGTDSYEQYF
d_gene: TRBD2; abundance: .; v_gene: TRBV5-1; j_gene: TRBJ2-1; CDR3nt: TGCGCCAGCAGCATGACTATAGCGGGTACCTACAATGAGCAGTTCTTC; CDR3aa: CASSMTIAGTYNEQFF
d_gene: .; abundance: .; v_gene: TRBV2; j_gene: TRBJ1-6; CDR3nt: TGTGCCAGCAGGATTACCCGGGAGAGCAATTCACCCCTCCACTTT; CDR3aa: CASRITRESNSPLHF
d_gene: TRBD1; abundance: .; v_gene: TRBV27; j_gene: TRBJ1-2; CDR3nt: TGTGCCACCTTTGACAGGGCCCGGGGTAACTATGGCTACACCTTC; CDR3aa: CATFDRARGNYGYTF
d_gene: TRBD1; abundance: .; v_gene: TRBV19; j_gene: TRBJ1-4; CDR3nt: TGTGCCAGTAACCAACAGGGGGCAGGAACTAATGAAAAACTGTTTTTT; CDR3aa: CASNQQGAGTNEKLFF
d_gene: .; abundance: .; v_gene: TRBV6-4; j_gene: TRBJ1-6; CDR3nt: TGTGCCAGCAGTGAAACCAGGAATTCACCCCTCCACTTT; CDR3aa: CASSETRNSPLHF
d_gene: .; abundance: .; v_gene: TRBV15; j_gene: TRBJ1-4; CDR3nt: TGTGCCACCAGCAGAGATTTGGTAGAAGTAGCAAATGAAAAACTGTTTTTT; CDR3aa: CATSRDLVEVANEKLFF
d_gene: TRBD1; abundance: .; v_gene: TRBV7-9; j_gene: TRBJ2-7; CDR3nt: TGTGCCAGCAGCCTGGGGACAGCCAGCGAGCAGTACTTC; CDR3aa: CASSLGTASEQYF
d_gene: .; abundance: .; v_gene: TRBV27; j_gene: TRBJ1-5; CDR3nt: TGTGCCAGCAGTTTATCGTCGTATCAGCCCCAGCATTTT; CDR3aa: CASSLSSYQPQHF
d_gene: .; abundance: .; v_gene: TRBV13; j_gene: TRBJ2-1; CDR3nt: TGTGCCAGCAGCTTTTCCGGCTCCTACAATGAGCAGTTCTTC; CDR3aa: CASSFSGSYNEQFF
d_gene: .; abundance: .; v_gene: TRBV19; j_gene: TRBJ2-5; CDR3nt: TGTGCCAGTAAAAAGGGGGGGGGAGAGACCCAGTACTTC; CDR3aa: CASKKGGGETQYF
d_gene: .; abundance: .; v_gene: TRBV12-5; j_gene: TRBJ2-3; CDR3nt: TGTGCTAGTGGTTTAGCGGCCGCCACAGATACGCAGTATTTT; CDR3aa: CASGLAAATDTQYF
d_gene: .; abundance: .; v_gene: TRBV2; j_gene: TRBJ1-2; CDR3nt: TGTGCCAGCACTCCGGGCGGGGCAGGGTCCTATGGCTACACCTTC; CDR3aa: CASTPGGAGSYGYTF
d_gene: .; abundance: .; v_gene: TRBV27; j_gene: TRBJ1-5; CDR3nt: TGTGCCAGCAGAGGGGACACACCAGGGCAGCCCCAGCATTTT; CDR3aa: CASRGDTPGQPQHF
d_gene: .; abundance: .; v_gene: TRBV6-5; j_gene: TRBJ1-1; CDR3nt: TGTGCCAGCAAAGTCTTTAGTACGAACACTGAAGCTTTCTTT; CDR3aa: CASKVFSTNTEAFF
d_gene: TRBD1; abundance: once; v_gene: TRBV3-1/TRBV3-2; j_gene: TRBJ1-6; CDR3nt: TGTGCCAGCAGCCAGGGACAGAACTATAATTCACCCCTCCACTTT; CDR3aa: CASSQGQNYNSPLHF